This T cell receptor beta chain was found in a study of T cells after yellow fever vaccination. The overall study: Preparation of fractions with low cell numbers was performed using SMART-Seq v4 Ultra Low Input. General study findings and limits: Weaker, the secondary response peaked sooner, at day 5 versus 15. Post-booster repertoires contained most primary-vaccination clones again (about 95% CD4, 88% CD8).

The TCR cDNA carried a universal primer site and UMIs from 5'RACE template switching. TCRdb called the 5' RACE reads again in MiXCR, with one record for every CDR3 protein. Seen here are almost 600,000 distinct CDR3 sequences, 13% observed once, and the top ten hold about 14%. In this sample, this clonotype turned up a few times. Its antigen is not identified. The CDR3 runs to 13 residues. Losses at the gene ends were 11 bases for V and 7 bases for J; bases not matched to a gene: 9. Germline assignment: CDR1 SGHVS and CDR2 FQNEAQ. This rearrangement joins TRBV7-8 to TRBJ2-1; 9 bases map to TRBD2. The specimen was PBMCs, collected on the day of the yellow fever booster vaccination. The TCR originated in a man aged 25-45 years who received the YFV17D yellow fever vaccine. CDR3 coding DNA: TGTGCCGGTGGCGGGAGGGCCTGGAATGAGCAGTTCTTC. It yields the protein CAGGGRAWNEQFF.